This T cell receptor (beta chain) derives from a study of T cell clones after liver transplantation (dated 2019 in TCRdb). Broadly, across the study: The samples were obtained from ITN030ST, a randomized trial that attempted immunosuppression withdrawal within 2 years after liver transplantation. Donor-reactive T cell clones were identified using TCRbeta sequencing after a pre-transplant mixed lymphocyte reaction and were then followed in post-transplant blood. Third party-reactive TCRbeta sequences from pre-transplant MLRs were also identified as an antigen-independent comparator for donor-reactive sequences. Three of the eight recipients were HCV-positive; the others were transplanted for non-autoimmune, non-viral indications. Until randomization at 12-24 months post-transplant, subjects were given standard immunosuppression, with no induction therapy. Tolerance was defined as complete withdrawal of immunosuppression for at least one year without a rise in liver enzymes beyond twice the upper limit of normal. Blood samples were collected pre-transplant, then pre-randomization ahead of withdrawal, and finally post-randomization once withdrawal had either been completed or failed. Of the 8 liver transplant recipients making up the studied cohort, 3 were classified as tolerant and 5 as non-tolerant.

This clone was observed a single time. Its antigen remains undetermined. Base qualities are not at hand, and no much larger clone is one base apart. Unstimulated PBMCs, after thawing, were stained for CD3, CD4 and CD8 and then FACS-sorted into CD3+CD4+ and CD3+CD8+ populations. All 8 studied subjects were randomized to immunosuppression withdrawal. Genomic DNA was isolated with the Qiagen DNeasy Blood and Tissue Kit. On the study overall, not on this receptor specifically: When repertoire turnover was taken into account, detection of donor-reactive sequences was significantly reduced in 7 of 8 subjects for CD4 and in 8 of 8 subjects for CD8. Because allograft tissue specimens were not available, migration of donor-reactive T cells into the graft, rather than deletion, may have occurred. Because of small, heterogeneous patient numbers and non-standardized post-transplant time points, the conclusions were only preliminary. A greater decline was seen for donor-reactive sequences than for third party-reactive sequences, suggesting partial antigen-specific deletion unrelated to withdrawal success. In most of the 8 subjects, regardless of tolerance or HCV status, circulating donor-reactive CD4 TCRbeta sequences dropped significantly post-transplant. In two subjects, low numbers of available donor cells limited the measurable donor-reactive repertoire.

High-throughput TCRbeta CDR3 sequencing of frozen genomic DNA was performed by immunoSEQ, including PCR amplification, mapping, bias correction and internal controls. The original methods were these. Only productive rearrangements were retained, with each unique TCRbeta sequence defined by its CDR3 nucleotide sequence together with its V and J gene. A sequence counted as donor-reactive only if the sequence showed at least 5-fold expansion in CFSE-low cells compared with unstimulated pre-transplant cells and had a frequency of at least 0.01%. To ensure at least 90% detection power, minimum frequency thresholds were set for each subject based on that subject's lowest-template unstimulated sample. Jensen-Shannon divergence between the top 1000 TCRbeta sequences post-transplant and pre-transplant was used to measure repertoire turnover. Two-sided Fisher's exact tests were used to test for changes in the detection of donor-reactive sequences. This is the immuneACCESS table as TCRdb keeps it, with only in-frame sequences that have V and J called. A part of the clones is gone; compared with another copy, unresolved V genes explain less than half, and the rest is unexplained. For V, J and clone size, that table is used; D and trimming come from the DNA. The sample data list around 100,000 clones, and around 80% of these were observed just once. Jointly, the top ten make up less than 3% of the sample.

The cysteine opens and the phenylalanine closes a CDR3 of 16 amino acids. Solely the CDR3 DNA is kept, with 48 bases framed from the first base. In the germline V gene (reference sequence), CDR1 corresponds to MNHNY and CDR2 to SVGAGI. V is clipped by 5 bases and J by 3 bases, and the sequence between their germline boundaries is 20 bases long. This specimen consisted of CD4+ T cells from blood, obtained around 44 months after liver transplant. This receptor was taken from a human patient who received a liver transplant. Following transplantation, part of the T cell population may be supplied by the graft donor rather than the patient. This chain joins TRBV6-6 to TRBJ2-7, with TRBD1 tentatively as D gene (6 bases match). At the DNA level, the sequence is TGTGCCAGCAGTGCTCCTCCAGGGGAAAATAGCTACGAGCAGTACTTC. It encodes CASSAPPGENSYEQYF.